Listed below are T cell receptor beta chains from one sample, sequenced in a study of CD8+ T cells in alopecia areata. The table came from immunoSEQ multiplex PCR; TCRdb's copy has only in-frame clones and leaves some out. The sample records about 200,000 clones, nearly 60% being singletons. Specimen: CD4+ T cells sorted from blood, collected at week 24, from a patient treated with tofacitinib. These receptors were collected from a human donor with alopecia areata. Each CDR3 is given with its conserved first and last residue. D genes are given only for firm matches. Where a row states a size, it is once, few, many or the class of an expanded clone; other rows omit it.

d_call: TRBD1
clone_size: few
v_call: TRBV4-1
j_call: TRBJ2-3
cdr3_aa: CASSQDRSGGWEDTQYF
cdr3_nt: TGCGCCAGCAGCCAAGATCGGTCAGGGGGTTGGGAGGATACGCAGTATTTT

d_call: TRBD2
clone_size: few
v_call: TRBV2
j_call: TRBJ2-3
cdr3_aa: CASSETRLAGPDTQYF
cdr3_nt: TGTGCCAGCAGTGAAACGCGGCTAGCGGGTCCAGATACGCAGTATTTT

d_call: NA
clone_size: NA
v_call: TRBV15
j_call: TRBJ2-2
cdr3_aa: CATSGRTGTGELFF
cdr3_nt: TGTGCCACCAGCGGCAGAACAGGCACCGGGGAGCTGTTTTTT

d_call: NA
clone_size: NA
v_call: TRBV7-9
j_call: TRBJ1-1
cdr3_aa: CASSLGYDTEAFF
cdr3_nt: TGTGCCAGCAGCTTAGGTTACGACACTGAAGCTTTCTTT

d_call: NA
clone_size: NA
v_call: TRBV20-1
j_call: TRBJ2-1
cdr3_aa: CSARPYNEQFF
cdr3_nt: TGCAGTGCTAGGCCCTACAATGAGCAGTTCTTC

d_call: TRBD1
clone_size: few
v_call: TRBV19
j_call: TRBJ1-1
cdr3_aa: CASTPTGARAETLNTEAFF
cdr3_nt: TGTGCCAGTACCCCGACAGGGGCCCGGGCTGAGACTTTGAACACTGAAGCTTTCTTT

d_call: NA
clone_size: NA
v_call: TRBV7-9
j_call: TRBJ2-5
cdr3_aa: CASSSGDLIEETQYF
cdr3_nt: TGTGCCAGCAGCTCCGGGGATCTGATAGAAGAGACCCAGTACTTC

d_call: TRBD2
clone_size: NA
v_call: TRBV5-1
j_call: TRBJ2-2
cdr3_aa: CASSLSLADTGELFF
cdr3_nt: TGCGCCAGCAGCTTGAGTCTAGCGGACACCGGGGAGCTGTTTTTT

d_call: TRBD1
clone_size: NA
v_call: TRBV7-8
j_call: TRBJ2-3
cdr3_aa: CASSLGRGQRTDTQYF
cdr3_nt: TGTGCCAGCAGCTTAGGTCGGGGACAGAGAACAGATACGCAGTATTTT

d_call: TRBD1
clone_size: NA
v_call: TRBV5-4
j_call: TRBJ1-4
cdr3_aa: CASSETGQGPEKLFF
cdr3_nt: TGTGCCAGCAGCGAAACGGGACAGGGGCCCGAAAAACTGTTTTTT

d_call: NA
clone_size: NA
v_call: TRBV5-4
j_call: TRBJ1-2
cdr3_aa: CASNHQGRLYGYTF
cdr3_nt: TGTGCCAGCAACCACCAGGGGCGACTATATGGCTACACCTTC

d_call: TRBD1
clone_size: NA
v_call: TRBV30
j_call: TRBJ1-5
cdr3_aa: CAWNGQGDQPQHF
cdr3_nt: TGTGCCTGGAATGGACAGGGGGATCAGCCCCAGCATTTT

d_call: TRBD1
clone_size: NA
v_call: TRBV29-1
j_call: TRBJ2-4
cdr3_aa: CSARGQGANIQYF
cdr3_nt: TGCAGCGCCAGAGGACAGGGAGCAAACATTCAGTACTTC

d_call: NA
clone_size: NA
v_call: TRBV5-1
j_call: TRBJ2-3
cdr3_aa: CASSRNNPSTDTQYF
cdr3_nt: TGCGCCAGCAGTAGGAATAATCCTAGCACAGATACGCAGTATTTT

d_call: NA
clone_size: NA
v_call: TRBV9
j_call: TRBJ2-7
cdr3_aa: CASSARAGEDDEQYF
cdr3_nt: TGTGCCAGCAGCGCCCGGGCAGGGGAGGACGACGAGCAGTACTTC

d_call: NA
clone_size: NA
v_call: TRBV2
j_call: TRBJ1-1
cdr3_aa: CASSEEGGTEAFF
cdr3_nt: TGTGCCAGCAGTGAAGAGGGAGGCACTGAAGCTTTCTTT

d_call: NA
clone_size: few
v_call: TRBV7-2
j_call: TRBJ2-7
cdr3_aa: CASSLSYEQYF
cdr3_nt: TGTGCCAGCAGCTTATCGTATGAGCAGTACTTC

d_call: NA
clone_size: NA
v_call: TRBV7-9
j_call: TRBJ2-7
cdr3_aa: CASSLAGLSDEQYF
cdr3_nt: TGTGCCAGCAGCTTAGCAGGGTTAAGTGACGAGCAGTACTTC

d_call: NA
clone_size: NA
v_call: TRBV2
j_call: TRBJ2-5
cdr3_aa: CASNTGLLQETQYF
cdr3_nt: TGTGCCAGCAACACCGGACTGTTACAAGAGACCCAGTACTTC

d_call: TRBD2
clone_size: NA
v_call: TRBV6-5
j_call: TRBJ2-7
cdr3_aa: CASSSTSGYEQYF
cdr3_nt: TGTGCCAGCAGTTCGACTAGCGGCTACGAGCAGTACTTC

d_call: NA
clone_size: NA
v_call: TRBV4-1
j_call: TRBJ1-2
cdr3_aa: CASSHPWLTGRSYGYTF
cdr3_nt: TGCGCCAGCAGCCACCCCTGGTTAACAGGGAGATCCTATGGCTACACCTTC

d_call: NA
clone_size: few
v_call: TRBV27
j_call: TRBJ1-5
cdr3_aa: CASSLRHGQPQHF
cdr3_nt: TGTGCCAGCAGTTTAAGGCACGGTCAGCCCCAGCATTTT

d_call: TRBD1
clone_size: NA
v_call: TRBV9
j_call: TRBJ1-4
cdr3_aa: CASSVRTGGREKLFF
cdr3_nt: TGTGCCAGCAGCGTGCGGACAGGGGGTCGAGAAAAACTGTTTTTT

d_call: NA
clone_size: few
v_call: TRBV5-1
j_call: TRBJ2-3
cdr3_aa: CASSLEEDTQYF
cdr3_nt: TGCGCCAGCAGCTTGGAGGAAGATACGCAGTATTTT

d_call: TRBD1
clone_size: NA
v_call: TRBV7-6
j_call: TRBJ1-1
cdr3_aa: CASSRDREGKAFF
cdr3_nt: TGTGCCAGCAGCCGCGACAGGGAGGGGAAAGCTTTCTTT

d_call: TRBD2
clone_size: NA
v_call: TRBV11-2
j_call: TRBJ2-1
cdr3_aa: CASSLERGTHNEQFF
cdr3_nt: TGTGCCAGCAGCTTAGAGCGGGGGACCCACAATGAGCAGTTCTTC

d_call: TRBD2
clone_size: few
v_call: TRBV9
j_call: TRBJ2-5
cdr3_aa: CASNGTSSGKQETQYF
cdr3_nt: TGTGCCAGCAACGGAACCTCTAGCGGAAAACAAGAGACCCAGTACTTC

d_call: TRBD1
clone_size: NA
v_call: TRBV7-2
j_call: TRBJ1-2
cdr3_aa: CASSLALGGQGGGYTF
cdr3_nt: TGTGCCAGCAGCTTAGCGCTTGGTGGACAGGGAGGGGGCTACACCTTC

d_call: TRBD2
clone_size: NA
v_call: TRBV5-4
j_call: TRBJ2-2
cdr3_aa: CASSSGLAGPGELFF
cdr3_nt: TGTGCCAGCAGCTCGGGACTAGCGGGGCCCGGGGAGCTGTTTTTT

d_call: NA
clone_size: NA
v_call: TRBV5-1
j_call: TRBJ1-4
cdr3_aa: CASSFGPIANEKLFF
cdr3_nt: TGCGCCAGCAGCTTTGGACCTATCGCTAATGAAAAACTGTTTTTT

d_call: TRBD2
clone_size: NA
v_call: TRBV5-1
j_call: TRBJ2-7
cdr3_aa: CASSNQKGTSGVYEQYF
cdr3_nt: TGCGCCAGCAGCAATCAAAAGGGGACTAGCGGGGTCTACGAGCAGTACTTC

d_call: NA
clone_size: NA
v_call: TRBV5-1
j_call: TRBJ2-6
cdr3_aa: CASSLLEASGANVLTF
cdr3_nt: TGCGCCAGCAGCTTGTTGGAAGCCTCTGGGGCCAACGTCCTGACTTTC

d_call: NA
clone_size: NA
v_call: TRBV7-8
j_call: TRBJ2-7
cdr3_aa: CASSLLRDGPYEQYF
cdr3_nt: TGTGCCAGCAGCTTACTCCGGGACGGACCGTACGAGCAGTACTTC

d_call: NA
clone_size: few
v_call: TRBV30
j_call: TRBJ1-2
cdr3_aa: CAWSRAGYNYGYTF
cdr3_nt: TGTGCCTGGAGTAGGGCAGGCTACAACTATGGCTACACCTTC

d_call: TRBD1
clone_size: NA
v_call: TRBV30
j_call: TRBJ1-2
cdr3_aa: CAWSVQGAGGYTF
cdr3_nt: TGTGCCTGGAGTGTACAGGGGGCCGGGGGCTACACCTTC

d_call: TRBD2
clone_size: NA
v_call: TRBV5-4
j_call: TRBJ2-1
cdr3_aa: CASSLPSGADNEQFF
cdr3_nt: TGTGCCAGCAGCTTGCCTAGCGGGGCAGACAATGAGCAGTTCTTC

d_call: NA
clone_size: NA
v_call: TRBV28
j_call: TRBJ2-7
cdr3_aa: CASRKAGTTSYEQYF
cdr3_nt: TGTGCCAGCAGGAAAGCCGGGACCACATCCTACGAGCAGTACTTC

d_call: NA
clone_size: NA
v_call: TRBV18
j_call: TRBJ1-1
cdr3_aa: CASSPPASGLNTEAFF
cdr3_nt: TGTGCCAGCTCACCACCGGCATCAGGATTGAACACTGAAGCTTTCTTT

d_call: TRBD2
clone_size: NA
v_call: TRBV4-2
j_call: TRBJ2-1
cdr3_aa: CASSQDLAGYNEQFF
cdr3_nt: TGTGCCAGCAGCCAAGATTTAGCGGGGTATAATGAGCAGTTCTTC

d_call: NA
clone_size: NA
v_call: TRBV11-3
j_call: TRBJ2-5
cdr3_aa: CASSLDRAETQYF
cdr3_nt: TGTGCCAGCAGCTTAGATCGTGCTGAGACCCAGTACTTC

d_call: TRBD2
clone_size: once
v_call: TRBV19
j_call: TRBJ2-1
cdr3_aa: CASTQAGYEQFF
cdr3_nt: TGTGCCAGTACACAAGCGGGATATGAGCAGTTCTTC

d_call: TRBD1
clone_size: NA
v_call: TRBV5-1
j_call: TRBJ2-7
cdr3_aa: CASSPYTGGEQYF
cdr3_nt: TGCGCCAGCAGCCCGTACACAGGGGGGGAGCAGTACTTC

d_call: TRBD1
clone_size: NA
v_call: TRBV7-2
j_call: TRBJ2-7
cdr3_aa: CASSRTGDRSYEQYF
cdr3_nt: TGTGCCAGCAGCCGGACAGGGGATAGGTCTTACGAGCAGTACTTC

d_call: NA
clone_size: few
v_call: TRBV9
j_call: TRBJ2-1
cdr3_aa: CASSVDPVLADEQFF
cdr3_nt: TGTGCCAGCAGCGTAGACCCAGTTTTAGCAGATGAGCAGTTCTTC

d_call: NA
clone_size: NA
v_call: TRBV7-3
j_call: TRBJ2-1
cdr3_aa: CASSLRGASYNEQFF
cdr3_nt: TGTGCCAGCAGCTTACGCGGGGCTTCCTACAATGAGCAGTTCTTC

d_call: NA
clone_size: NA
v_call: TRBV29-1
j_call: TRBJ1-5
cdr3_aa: CSVGPNQPQHF
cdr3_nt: TGCAGCGTTGGACCTAATCAGCCCCAGCATTTT

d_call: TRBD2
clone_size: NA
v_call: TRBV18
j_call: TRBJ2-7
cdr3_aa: CASSPWREIDEQYF
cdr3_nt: TGTGCCAGCTCACCATGGCGGGAGATCGACGAGCAGTACTTC

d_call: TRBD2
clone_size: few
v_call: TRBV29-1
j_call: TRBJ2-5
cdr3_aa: CSAGASGGSKETQYF
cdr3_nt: TGCAGCGCCGGGGCAAGCGGGGGGTCAAAAGAGACCCAGTACTTC

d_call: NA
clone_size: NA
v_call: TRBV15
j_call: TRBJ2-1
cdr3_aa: CATSRDLSKQFF
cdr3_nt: TGTGCCACCAGCAGAGATCTGAGTAAGCAGTTCTTC

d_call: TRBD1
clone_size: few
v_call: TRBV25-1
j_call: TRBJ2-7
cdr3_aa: CASSGTESYEQYF
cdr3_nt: TGTGCCAGCAGCGGGACAGAGTCCTACGAGCAGTACTTC

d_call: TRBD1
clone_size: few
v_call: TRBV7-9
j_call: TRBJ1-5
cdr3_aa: CASSLGTGTYQPQHF
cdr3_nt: TGTGCCAGCAGCTTAGGGACAGGGACTTATCAGCCCCAGCATTTT

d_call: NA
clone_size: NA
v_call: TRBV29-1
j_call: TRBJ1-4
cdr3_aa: CSASGFPNEKLFF
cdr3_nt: TGCAGCGCCTCAGGGTTCCCTAATGAAAAACTGTTTTTT